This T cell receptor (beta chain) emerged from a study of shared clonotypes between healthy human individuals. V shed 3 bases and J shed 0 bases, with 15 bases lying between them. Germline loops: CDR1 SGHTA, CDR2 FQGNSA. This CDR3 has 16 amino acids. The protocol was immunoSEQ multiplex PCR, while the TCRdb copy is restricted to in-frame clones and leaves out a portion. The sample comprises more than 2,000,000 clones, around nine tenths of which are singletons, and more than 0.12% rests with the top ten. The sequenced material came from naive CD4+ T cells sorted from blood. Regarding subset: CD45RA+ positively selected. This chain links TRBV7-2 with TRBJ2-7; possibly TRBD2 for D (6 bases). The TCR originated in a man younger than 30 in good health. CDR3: CASSLGLAQSSYEQYF. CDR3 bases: TGTGCCAGCAGCTTGGGGCTAGCGCAAAGCTCCTACGAGCAGTACTTC.